The sequence of this T cell receptor beta chain was determined in a study of cytomegalovirus exposure and HLA in healthy donors. As concerns this clone: The target antigen is unknown.

The study's findings and limits: Presence/absence analyses assumed roughly uniform sequencing depth across donors.

It was with 60 Vbeta and 13 Jbeta primers that the PCR ran. Generated by immunoSEQ multiplex PCR, the TCRdb table keeps only in-frame clones and is missing some. The data hold 200,000 to 300,000 clones, with 80% to 90% observed a single time. Sequenced sample: PBMCs. The source of this sequence is a woman between 40 and 50 years old in good health and CMV-seropositive.

CDR3 in amino acids: CASSSTGGEQYF. The CDR3 nucleotides are TGCGCCAGCAGCTCGACAGGGGGGGAGCAGTACTTC. The chain employs TRBV5-1 and TRBJ2-7; 9 nucleotides line up with TRBD1. The CDR3 is 12 amino acids. CDR1 SGHRS and CDR2 YFSETQ come from the germline V gene. The J segment lost 7 bases and the V segment lost 3 bases, leaving 2 bases of the junction unmatched.